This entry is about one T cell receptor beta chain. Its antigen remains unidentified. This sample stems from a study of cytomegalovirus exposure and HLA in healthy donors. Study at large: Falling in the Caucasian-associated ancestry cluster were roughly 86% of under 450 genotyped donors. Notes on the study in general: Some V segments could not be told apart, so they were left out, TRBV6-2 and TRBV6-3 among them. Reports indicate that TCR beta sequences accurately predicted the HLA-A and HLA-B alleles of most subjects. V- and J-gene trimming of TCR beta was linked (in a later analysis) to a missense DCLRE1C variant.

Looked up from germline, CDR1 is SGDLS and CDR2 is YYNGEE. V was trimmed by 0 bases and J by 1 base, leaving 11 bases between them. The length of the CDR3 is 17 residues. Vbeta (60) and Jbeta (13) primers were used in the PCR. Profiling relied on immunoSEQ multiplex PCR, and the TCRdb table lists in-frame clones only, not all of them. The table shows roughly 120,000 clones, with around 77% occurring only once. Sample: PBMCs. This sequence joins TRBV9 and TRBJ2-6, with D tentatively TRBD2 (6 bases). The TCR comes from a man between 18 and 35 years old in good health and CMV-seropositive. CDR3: CASSVAGVLSGANVLTF. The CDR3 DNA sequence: TGTGCCAGCAGCGTAGCGGGGGTTTTATCTGGGGCCAACGTCCTGACTTTC.